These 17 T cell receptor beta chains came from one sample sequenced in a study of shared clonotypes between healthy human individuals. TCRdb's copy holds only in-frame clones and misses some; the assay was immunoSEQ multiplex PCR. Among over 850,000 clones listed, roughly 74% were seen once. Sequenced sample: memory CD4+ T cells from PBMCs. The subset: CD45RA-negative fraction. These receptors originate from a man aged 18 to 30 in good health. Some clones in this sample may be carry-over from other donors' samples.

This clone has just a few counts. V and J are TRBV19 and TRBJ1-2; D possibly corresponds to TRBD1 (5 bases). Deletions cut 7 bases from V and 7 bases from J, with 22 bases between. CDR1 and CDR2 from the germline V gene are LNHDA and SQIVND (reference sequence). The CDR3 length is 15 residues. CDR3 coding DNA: TGTGCCAGTATAGACGTGCGGGGCAGCAGTCGTGGCTACACCTTC. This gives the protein CASIDVRGSSRGYTF.

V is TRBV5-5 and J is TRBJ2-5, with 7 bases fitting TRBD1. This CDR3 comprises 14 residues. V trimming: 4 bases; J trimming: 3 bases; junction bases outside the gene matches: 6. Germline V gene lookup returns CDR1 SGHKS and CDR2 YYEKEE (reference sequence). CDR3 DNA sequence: TGTGCCAGCAGCGGATCCGGGACAGAAGAGACCCAGTACTTC. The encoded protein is CASSGSGTEETQYF.

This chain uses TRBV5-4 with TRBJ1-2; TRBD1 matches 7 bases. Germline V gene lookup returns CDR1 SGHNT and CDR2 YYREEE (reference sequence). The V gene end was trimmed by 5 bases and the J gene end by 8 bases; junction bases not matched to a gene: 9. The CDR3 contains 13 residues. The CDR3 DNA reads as TGTGCCAGCAGGCCCAACCCAGGGGGGGGCTACACCTTC. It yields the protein CASRPNPGGGYTF.

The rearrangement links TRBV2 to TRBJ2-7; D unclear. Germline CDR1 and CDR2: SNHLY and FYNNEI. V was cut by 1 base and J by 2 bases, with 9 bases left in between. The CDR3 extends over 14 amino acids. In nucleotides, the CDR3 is TGTGCCAGCAGTGAAGAGCTAGGCCCCTACGAGCAGTACTTC. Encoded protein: CASSEELGPYEQYF.

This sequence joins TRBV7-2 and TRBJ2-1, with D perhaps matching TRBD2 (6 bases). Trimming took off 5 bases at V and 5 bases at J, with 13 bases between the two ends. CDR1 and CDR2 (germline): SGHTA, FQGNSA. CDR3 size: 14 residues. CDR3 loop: CASSLGLRHNEQFF. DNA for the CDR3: TGTGCCAGCAGCCTGGGACTCCGACACAATGAGCAGTTCTTC.

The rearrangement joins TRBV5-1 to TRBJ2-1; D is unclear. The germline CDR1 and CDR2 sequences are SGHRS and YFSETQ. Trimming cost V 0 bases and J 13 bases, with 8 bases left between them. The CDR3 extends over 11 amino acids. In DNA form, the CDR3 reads TGCGCCAGCAGCTTGGATGGAGCCCAGTTCTTC. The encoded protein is CASSLDGAQFF.

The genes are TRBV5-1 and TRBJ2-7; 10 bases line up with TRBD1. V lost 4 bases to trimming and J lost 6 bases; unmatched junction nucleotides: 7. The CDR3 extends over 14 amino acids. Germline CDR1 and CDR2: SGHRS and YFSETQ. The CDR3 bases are TGCGCCAGCAGCCCGGGACAGGGGTCAGGCGAGCAGTACTTC. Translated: CASSPGQGSGEQYF.

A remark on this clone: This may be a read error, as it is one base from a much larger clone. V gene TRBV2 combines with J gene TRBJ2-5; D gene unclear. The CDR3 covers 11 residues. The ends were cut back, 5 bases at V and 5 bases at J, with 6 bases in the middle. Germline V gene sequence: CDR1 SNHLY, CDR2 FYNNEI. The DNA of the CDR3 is TGTGCCAGCAGTTCGAGGGAGACCCAGTACTTC. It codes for CASSSRETQYF. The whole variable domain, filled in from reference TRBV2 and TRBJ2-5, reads EPEVTQTPSHQVTQMGQEVILRCVPISNHLYFYWYRQILGQKVEFLVSFYNNEISEKSEIFDDQFSVERPDGSNFTLKIRSTKLEDSAMYFCASSSRETQYFGPGTRLLVL.

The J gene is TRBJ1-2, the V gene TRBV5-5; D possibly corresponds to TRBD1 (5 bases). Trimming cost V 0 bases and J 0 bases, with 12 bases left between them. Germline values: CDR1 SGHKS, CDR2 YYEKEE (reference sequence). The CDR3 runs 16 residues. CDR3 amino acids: CASSLGETVPNYGYTF. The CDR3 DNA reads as TGTGCCAGCAGCTTGGGAGAGACAGTACCTAACTATGGCTACACCTTC.

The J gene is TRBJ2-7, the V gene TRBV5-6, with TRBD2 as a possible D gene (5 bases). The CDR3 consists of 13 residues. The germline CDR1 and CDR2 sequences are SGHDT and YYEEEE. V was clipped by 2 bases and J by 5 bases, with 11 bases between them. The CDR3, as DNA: TGTGCCAGCAGCTTTGGGCCGCGGGACGAGCAGTACTTC. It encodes CASSFGPRDEQYF.

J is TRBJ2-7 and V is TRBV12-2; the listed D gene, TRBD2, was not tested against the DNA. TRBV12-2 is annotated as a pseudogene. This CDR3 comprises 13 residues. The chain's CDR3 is CASRPNHRYEQYF. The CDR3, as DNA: TGTGCAAGTCGCCCTAATCATCGGTACGAGCAGTACTTC.

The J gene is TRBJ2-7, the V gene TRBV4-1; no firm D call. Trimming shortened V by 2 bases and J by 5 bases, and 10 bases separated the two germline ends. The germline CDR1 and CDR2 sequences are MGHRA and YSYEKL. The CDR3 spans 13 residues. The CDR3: CASSQLDSHEQYF. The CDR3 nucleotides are TGCGCCAGCAGCCAACTCGACTCGCACGAGCAGTACTTC.

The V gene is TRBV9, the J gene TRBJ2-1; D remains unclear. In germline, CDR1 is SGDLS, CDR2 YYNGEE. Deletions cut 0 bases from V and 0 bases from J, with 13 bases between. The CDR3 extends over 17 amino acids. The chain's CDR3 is CASSVGFSSDSYNEQFF. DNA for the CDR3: TGTGCCAGCAGCGTAGGGTTCTCGAGCGACTCCTACAATGAGCAGTTCTTC. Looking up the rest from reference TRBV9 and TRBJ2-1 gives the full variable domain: DSGVTQTPKHLITATGQRVTLRCSPRSGDLSVYWYQQSLDQGLQFLIQYYNGEERAKGNILERFSAQQFPDLHSELNLSSLELGDSALYFCASSVGFSSDSYNEQFFGPGTRLTVL.

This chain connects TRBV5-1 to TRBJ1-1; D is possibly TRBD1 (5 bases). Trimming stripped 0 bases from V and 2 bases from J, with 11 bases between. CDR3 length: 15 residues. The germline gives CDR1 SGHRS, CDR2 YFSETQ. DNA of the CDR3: TGCGCCAGCAGCTTGGACGGGGGAACTAACACTGAAGCTTTCTTT. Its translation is CASSLDGGTNTEAFF.

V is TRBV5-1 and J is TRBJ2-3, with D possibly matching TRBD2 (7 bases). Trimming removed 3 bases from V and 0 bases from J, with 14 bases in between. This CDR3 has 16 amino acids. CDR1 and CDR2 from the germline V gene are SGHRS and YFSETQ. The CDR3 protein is CASSSGAGASTDTQYF. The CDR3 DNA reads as TGCGCCAGCAGCTCGGGTGCGGGGGCTAGCACAGATACGCAGTATTTT.

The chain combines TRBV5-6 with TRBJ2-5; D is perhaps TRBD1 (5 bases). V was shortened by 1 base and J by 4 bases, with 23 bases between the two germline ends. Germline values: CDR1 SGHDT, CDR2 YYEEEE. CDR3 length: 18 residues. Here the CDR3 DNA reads TGTGCCAGCAGCTTGTGGATCTCCGTGTCAGGGCCTGGAGAGACCCAGTACTTC. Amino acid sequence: CASSLWISVSGPGETQYF.

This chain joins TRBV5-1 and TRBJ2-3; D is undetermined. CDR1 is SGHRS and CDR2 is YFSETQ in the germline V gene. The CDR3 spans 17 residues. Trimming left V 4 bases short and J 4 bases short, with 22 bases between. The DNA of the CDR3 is TGCGCCAGCAGCGCGGTCGCACCCTCCGCGATGGCAGATACGCAGTATTTT. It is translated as CASSAVAPSAMADTQYF.